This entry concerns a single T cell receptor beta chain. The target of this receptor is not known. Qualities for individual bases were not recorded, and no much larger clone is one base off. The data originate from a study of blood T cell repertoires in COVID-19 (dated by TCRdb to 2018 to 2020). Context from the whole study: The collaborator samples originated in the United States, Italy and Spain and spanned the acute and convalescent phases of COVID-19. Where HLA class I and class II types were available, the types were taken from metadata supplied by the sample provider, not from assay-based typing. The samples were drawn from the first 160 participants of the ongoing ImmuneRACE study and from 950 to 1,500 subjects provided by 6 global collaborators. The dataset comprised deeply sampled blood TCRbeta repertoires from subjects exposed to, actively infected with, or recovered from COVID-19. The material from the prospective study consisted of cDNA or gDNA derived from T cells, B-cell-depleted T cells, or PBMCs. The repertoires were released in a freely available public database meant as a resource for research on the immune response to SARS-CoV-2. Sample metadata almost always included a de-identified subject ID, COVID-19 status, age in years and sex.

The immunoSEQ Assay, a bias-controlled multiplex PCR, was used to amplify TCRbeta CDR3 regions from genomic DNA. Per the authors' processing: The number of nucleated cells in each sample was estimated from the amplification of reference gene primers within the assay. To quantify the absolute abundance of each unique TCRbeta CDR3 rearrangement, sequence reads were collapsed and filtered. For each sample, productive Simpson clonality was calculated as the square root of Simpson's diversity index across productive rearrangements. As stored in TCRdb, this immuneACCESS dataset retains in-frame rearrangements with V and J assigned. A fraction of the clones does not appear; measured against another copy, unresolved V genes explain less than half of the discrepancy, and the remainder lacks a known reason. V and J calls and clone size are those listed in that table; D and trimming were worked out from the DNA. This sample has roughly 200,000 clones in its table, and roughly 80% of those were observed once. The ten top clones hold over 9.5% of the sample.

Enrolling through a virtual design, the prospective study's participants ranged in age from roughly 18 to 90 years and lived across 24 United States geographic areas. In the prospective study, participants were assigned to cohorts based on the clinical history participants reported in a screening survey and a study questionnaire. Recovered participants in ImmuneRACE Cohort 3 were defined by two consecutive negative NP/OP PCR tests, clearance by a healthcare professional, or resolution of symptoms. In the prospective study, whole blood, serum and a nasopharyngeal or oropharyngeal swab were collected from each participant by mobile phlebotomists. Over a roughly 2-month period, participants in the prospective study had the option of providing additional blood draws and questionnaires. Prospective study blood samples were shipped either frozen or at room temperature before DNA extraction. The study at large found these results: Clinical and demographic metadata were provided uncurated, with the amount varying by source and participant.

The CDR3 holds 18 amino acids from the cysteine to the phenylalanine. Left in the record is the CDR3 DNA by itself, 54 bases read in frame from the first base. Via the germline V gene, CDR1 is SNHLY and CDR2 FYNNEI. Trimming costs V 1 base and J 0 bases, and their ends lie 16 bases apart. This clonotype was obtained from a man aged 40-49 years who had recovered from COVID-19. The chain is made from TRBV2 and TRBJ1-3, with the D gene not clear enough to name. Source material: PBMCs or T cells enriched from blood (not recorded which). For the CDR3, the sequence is CASSEVGRSTYSGNTIYF. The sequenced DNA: TGTGCCAGCAGTGAAGTGGGCCGGTCGACCTACTCTGGAAACACCATATATTTT. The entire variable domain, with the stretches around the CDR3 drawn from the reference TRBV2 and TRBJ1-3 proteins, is EPEVTQTPSHQVTQMGQEVILRCVPISNHLYFYWYRQILGQKVEFLVSFYNNEISEKSEIFDDQFSVERPDGSNFTLKIRSTKLEDSAMYFCASSEVGRSTYSGNTIYFGEGSWLTVV.